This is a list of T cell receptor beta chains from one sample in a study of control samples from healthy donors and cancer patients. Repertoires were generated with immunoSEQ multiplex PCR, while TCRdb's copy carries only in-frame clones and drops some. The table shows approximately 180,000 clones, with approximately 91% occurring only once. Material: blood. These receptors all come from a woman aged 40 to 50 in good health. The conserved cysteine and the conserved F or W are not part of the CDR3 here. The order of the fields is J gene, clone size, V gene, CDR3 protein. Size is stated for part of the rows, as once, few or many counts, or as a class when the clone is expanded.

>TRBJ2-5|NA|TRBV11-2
ASSLVQGQETQY
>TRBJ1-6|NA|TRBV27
ASSSSPLGGANSPLH
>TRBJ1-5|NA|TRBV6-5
ASTQGAGNQPQH
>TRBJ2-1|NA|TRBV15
ATSRTIWTSGGYNEQF
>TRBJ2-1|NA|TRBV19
ASSIASGGALNEQF
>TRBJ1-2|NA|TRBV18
ASSPQDREGGYT
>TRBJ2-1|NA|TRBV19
ASNLGDNEQF
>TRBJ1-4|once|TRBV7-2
ASSPRRFATNEKLF
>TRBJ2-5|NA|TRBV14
AGSPGLDGTQY
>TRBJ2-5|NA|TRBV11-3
ASSPRPQETQY
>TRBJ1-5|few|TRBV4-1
ASSQEGQLNQPQH
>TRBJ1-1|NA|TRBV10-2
ATRDSNVEAF
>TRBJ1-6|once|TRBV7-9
ASSSVGRRVSDSPLH
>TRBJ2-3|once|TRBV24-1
ATSDIAGGSDTQY
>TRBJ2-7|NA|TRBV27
ASSSPAYEQY
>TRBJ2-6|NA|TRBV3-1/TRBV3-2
ASSQGRRANVLT
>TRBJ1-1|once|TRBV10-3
AISTGMTEAF
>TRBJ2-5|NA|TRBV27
ASSLRGAKTQY
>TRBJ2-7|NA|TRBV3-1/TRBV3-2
ASSQDRGPGHPKSYEQY
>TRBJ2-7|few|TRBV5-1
ASSNGAGSSYEQY
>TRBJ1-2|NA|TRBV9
ASSPTGGAGANYGYT
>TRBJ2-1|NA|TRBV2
ASSEALAGKSYNEQF
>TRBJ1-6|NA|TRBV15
ATSGGTGETPLH
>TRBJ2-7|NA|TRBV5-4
ASSQGQGLNEQY
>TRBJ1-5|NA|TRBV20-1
SAPYQPQH
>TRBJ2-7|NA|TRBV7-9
ASSLWPSGSREQY
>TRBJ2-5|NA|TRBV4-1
ASSQEGQGETQY
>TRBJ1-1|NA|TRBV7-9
ASSVTGVNTEAF
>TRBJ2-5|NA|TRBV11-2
ASSYPRGRETQY
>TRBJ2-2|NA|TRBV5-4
ASSPTRTSGVIVTGELF
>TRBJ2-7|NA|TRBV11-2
ASSPYNAGTVSYEQY
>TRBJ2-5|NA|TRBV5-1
ASRDTIQETQY
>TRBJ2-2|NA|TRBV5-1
ASSLTAARGLTGELF
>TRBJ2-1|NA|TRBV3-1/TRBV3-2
ASSQQAETLDEQF
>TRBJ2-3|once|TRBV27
ASSATPGLAGGASTDTQY
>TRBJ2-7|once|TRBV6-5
ASTAWDRGNEQY
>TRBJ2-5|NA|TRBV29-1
SVNPSGTQY
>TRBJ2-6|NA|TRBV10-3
AIKGAGANVLT
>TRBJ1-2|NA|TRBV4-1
ASSSPGKERGSYT
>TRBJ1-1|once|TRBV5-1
ASKDTNGMNTEAF